This TCR beta chain was identified during a study of metastatic and nonmetastatic thyroid tumors. Study context: The comparison covered peripheral blood and tumor or nodule tissue in malignant and benign thyroid patients.

Authors' processing steps: Built for papillary thyroid cancer, a distant-metastasis classifier drew on CDR3 differences across clinicopathological groups. TCRdb reanalyzed the PCR reads via MiXCR. It is TCRdb's table, rather than the study itself, that gives the V and J calls and clone size. The sample lists some 84,000 clones, roughly 8.6% seen once, with 8.8% in the top ten. Not a single patient had been given any form of treatment at any point before undergoing thyroid surgery. Germline V gene data show CDR1 as LGHNA and CDR2 as YNFKEQ. The CDR3 is 16 amino acids. Between the trimmed V and J ends, which lost 2 bases and 6 bases, there was a span of 17 bases. This clone was picked up many times. The antigen remains unidentified. Study-level findings and limits: In blood and tumor, TCR beta diversity was reportedly significantly higher in malignant thyroid tumors than in benign nodules.

The sample taken for sequencing was blood. The chain uses TRBV4-2 and TRBJ1-5, with TRBD1 as a possible D gene (5 bases). This clonotype originated in a female donor with papillary thyroid cancer or a benign thyroid nodule (not recorded which). Some clones in this sample may be carry-over from other donors' samples. CDR3 coding DNA: TGTGCCAGCAGCCAAAGGAGGGAGATGGGGGGTCAGCCCCAGCATTTT. It yields the protein CASSQRREMGGQPQHF.